The T cell receptor beta chain described here comes from a study of blood T cell repertoires in COVID-19. V lost 0 bases, J lost 4 bases, and 14 bases lay in between. Germline CDR1 SGHRS, CDR2 YFSETQ. The CDR3 totals 15 residues. Generated by immunoSEQ multiplex PCR, the TCRdb table keeps only in-frame clones and is missing some. Of some 200,000 clones in the sample, under 95% are singletons; the top ten hold more than 0.95%. This sequence joins TRBV5-1 and TRBJ2-7; D is unclear. This TCR derives from a young man with acute or convalescent COVID-19. The sample taken for sequencing was peripheral blood. The CDR3 loop reads CASSLALESAYEQYF. The CDR3 nucleotides are TGCGCCAGCAGCTTGGCTCTCGAGAGTGCATACGAGCAGTACTTC.